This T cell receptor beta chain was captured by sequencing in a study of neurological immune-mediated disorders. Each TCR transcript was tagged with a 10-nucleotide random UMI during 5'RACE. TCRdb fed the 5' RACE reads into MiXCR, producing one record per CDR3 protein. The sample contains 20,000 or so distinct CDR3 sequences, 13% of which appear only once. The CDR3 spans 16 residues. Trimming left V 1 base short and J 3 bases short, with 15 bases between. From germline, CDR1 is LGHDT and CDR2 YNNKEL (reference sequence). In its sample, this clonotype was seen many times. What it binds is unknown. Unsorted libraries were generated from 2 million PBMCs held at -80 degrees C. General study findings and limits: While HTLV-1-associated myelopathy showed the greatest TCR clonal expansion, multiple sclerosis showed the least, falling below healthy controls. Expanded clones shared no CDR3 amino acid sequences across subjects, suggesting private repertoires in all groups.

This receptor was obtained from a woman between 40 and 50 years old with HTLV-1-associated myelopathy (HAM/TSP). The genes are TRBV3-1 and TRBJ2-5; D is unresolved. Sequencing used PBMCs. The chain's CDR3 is CASSQGISGPKETQYF. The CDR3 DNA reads TGTGCCAGCAGCCAAGGAATTTCAGGACCAAAAGAGACCCAGTACTTC.